The rows below give T cell receptor beta chains drawn from one sample of a study of control samples from healthy donors and cancer patients. Libraries were prepared by immunoSEQ multiplex PCR; TCRdb keeps only in-frame clonotypes and omits some of them. The sample contains approximately 140,000 clones, about nine tenths of which appear only once. The sample was blood. The receptor source for this set is a woman in her thirties in good health. The CDR3 runs from the conserved cysteine through the conserved F or W. Expanded clones are given a class, and other clones once, few, many or no size at all.

v_call	clone_size	j_call	cdr3_aa
TRBV19	.	TRBJ1-2	CASSLASTGGDGYTF
TRBV4-2	.	TRBJ2-5	CASSQDLLAGEETQYF
TRBV5-1	once	TRBJ1-2	CASSFTGDTNYGYTF
TRBV19	.	TRBJ1-6	CASSNIGQAYNSPLHF
TRBV4-2	once	TRBJ2-5	CASSQDGDRWSETQYF
TRBV11-2	.	TRBJ1-6	CASGLHRGSNSPLHF
TRBV2	.	TRBJ2-3	CASSVLAGASTDTQYF
TRBV28	.	TRBJ1-5	CATVKVNQPQHF
TRBV19	.	TRBJ1-6	CASSTMTGNDSPLHF
TRBV30	.	TRBJ1-4	CAWTIGVGEKLFF
TRBV5-4	.	TRBJ1-6	CAGSKGSNNSPLHF
TRBV18	.	TRBJ2-2	CASSASITGGTGELFF
TRBV6-5	.	TRBJ1-1	CASSYRQGTEAFF
TRBV6-5	.	TRBJ2-5	CASSYAGQGGETQYF
TRBV3-1/TRBV3-2	.	TRBJ1-2	CASSPFSGSYGYTF
TRBV18	once	TRBJ2-2	CASSTTGQGAITGELFF
TRBV19	once	TRBJ1-1	CASSTQGSNTEAFF
TRBV4-2	.	TRBJ2-7	CASSLQSYEQYF
TRBV12-3/TRBV12-4	few	TRBJ1-1	CASSWRIEAFF
TRBV7-9	.	TRBJ2-7	CASSLSRQAEQYF